This T cell receptor (beta chain) was recovered during a study of PD-L1 blockade in urothelial cancer. The method was immunoSEQ multiplex PCR; TCRdb's version includes in-frame clones alone and lacks a portion of them. The data hold tens of thousands of clones, with around 90% observed a single time. Time point noted: peripheral blood 6 weeks after treatment start. Sequences were derived from PBMCs, sampled around atezolizumab (anti-PD-L1) treatment. This receptor was identified in a man in his 70s with urothelial cancer.

The CDR3 spells CASRRVGGNEQFF. CDR3 DNA sequence: TGTGCCAGTAGGAGAGTCGGAGGCAATGAGCAGTTCTTC. This chain connects TRBV19 to TRBJ2-1; a weak D match, TRBD2 (5 bases). The CDR3 has 13 residues. CDR1 LNHDA and CDR2 SQIVND come from the germline V gene (reference sequence). V lost 6 bases and J 6 bases, leaving 12 bases between the germline ends.